The rows below give T cell receptor beta chains drawn from one sample of a study of T cell changes during pregnancy in multiple sclerosis. Using immunoSEQ multiplex PCR, the repertoire was profiled, and TCRdb retains in-frame clones only, with some absent. The top ten hold about 0.98% of the sample, which has 98,000 or so clones, roughly 92% seen once. This sample comprised peripheral blood, obtained after pregnancy. The receptors originated from a female donor with multiple sclerosis, enrolled in a pregnancy study. CDR3s include the opening cysteine and the closing phenylalanine or tryptophan. Each record gives: J gene, D gene, V gene, CDR3 protein. The D gene is left open where the match is weak.

TRBJ2-7 TRBD2 TRBV6-1 CASTLIGTSSYEQYF
TRBJ2-7 TRBD2 TRBV7-2 CASSLSGSMVYEQYF
TRBJ2-7 - TRBV28 CASSLLGEVHEQYF
TRBJ1-4 TRBD1 TRBV10-3 CATSPGQDNEKLFF
TRBJ2-1 - TRBV28 CASSLVSGDNEQFF
TRBJ1-4 TRBD1 TRBV28 CASSFQPGQGASEKLFF
TRBJ1-5 - TRBV12-5 CASAEFGGFSNQPQHF
TRBJ2-5 - TRBV27 CASSLRLDIETQYF
TRBJ2-2 TRBD2 TRBV5-1 CASSNSGTSGRGTGELFF
TRBJ2-5 - TRBV27 CASSPTGRETQYF
TRBJ2-3 TRBD1 TRBV27 CASSHWTGNTDTQYF
TRBJ1-1 - TRBV7-9 CASSLAASEKAFF
TRBJ1-3 TRBD1 TRBV5-6 CASSFGGPTGGSGNTIYF
TRBJ2-1 TRBD2 TRBV30 CAWSVLAGVGSYNEQFF
TRBJ1-5 TRBD1 TRBV9 CASNEGTDSNQPQHF
TRBJ2-2 - TRBV27 CASIAGTGELFF
TRBJ2-1 - TRBV6-4 CASNRDQSSYNEQFF
TRBJ2-7 - TRBV6-5 CASRLRGQAVYEQYF
TRBJ1-4 TRBD1 TRBV7-9 CASSFPRQGGDEKLFF
TRBJ1-2 - TRBV6-1 CASSEVGGDYGYTF
TRBJ1-3 - TRBV27 CASSLSGGSGNTIYF
TRBJ2-4 - TRBV5-6 CASSHWTASKTKNIQYF
TRBJ2-3 - TRBV5-1 CASSLRQTPESTDTQYF
TRBJ2-2 - TRBV11-2 CASSLKDMLIAPTGELFF
TRBJ2-5 TRBD1 TRBV27 CASSLWDSNQETQYF
TRBJ2-5 - TRBV2 CASSDWGLATEGETQYF
TRBJ2-6 - TRBV29-1 CSVEGSSFASGANVLTF
TRBJ2-7 - TRBV19 CASSIGGETGRSEQYF
TRBJ2-3 - TRBV30 CAWTPVMDTQYF
TRBJ2-7 TRBD2 TRBV4-3 CASSQVLAGMYEQYF
TRBJ1-1 TRBD1 TRBV28 CASSLPGGQGTEAFF
TRBJ1-2 - TRBV27 CASSLTPSLNYGYTF
TRBJ2-2 TRBD2 TRBV5-1 CASRTSGTVGTGELFF
TRBJ1-5 - TRBV19 CASRQYSNQPQHF
TRBJ2-5 - TRBV7-9 CASKSGVQETQYF
TRBJ2-3 - TRBV5-5 CASRTFSGESVDTQYF
TRBJ2-7 TRBD2 TRBV25-1 CASTPPGGDPDEQYF
TRBJ1-1 TRBD1 TRBV27 CASSLYGQGVSEAFF
TRBJ2-7 TRBD2 TRBV19 CASSKGTSGSIAYEQYF
TRBJ1-2 TRBD1 TRBV6-5 CASSYGQGALGYTF
TRBJ2-7 - TRBV28 CASMGAGASEQYF
TRBJ2-7 - TRBV5-4 CASSLGARGAYEQYF
TRBJ1-2 - TRBV5-1 CASSLFLGQRAYYGYTF
TRBJ2-5 - TRBV21-1 CASSNPSGAQYF
TRBJ1-1 - TRBV4-1 CASSQGRFDTEAFF
TRBJ1-5 TRBD1 TRBV19 CASKDRVGGQPQHF
TRBJ1-1 - TRBV4-1 CASSQQGIWTEAFF
TRBJ1-1 TRBD1 TRBV25-1 CASSDPGRGSTEAFF
TRBJ2-5 - TRBV5-1 CASSFRTAETQYF
TRBJ2-1 TRBD1 TRBV29-1 CSVEGGTGGSYNEQFF
TRBJ2-1 - TRBV6-1 CASSETLRSSYNEQFF
TRBJ2-7 TRBD1 TRBV6-6 CASADRYKYEQYF
TRBJ2-7 TRBD1 TRBV19 CASSMTGSEQYF